This T cell receptor beta chain was sequenced for a study of blood T cell repertoires in COVID-19. Measured with immunoSEQ multiplex PCR; TCRdb has only the in-frame clones, and not every one. The table includes 250,000 to 350,000 clones, 88% detected once. The CDR3 sequence is 14 residues long. Germline CDR1 SQVTM, CDR2 ANQGSEA. V was pared by 6 bases and J by 4 bases, with 5 bases of the junction left unmatched. The TCR originated in a woman in her thirties with COVID-19, enrolled during active disease. The chain employs TRBV29-1 and TRBJ2-1; 11 bases align to TRBD2. Sequenced sample: peripheral blood. CDR3 sequence: CSVPGLAVYNEQFF. In DNA, the CDR3 is TGCAGCGTGCCGGGACTAGCGGTGTACAATGAGCAGTTCTTC.